Listed below are T cell receptor beta chains from one sample, sequenced in a study of blood T cell repertoires in COVID-19. Sequencing used immunoSEQ multiplex PCR; TCRdb keeps in-frame clones, though not all of them. The data contain just under 350,000 clones, around 83% of them singletons. The sample was peripheral blood. These receptors originate from a man aged 30 to 45 with active or convalescent COVID-19. Both conserved end residues are trimmed from each CDR3. D genes are given only for firm matches.

-,TRBV30,12,AWRAGLRSYEQY
-,TRBV4-3,14,ASSQVVQGSYNEQF
-,TRBV6-5,12,ASSWNAGDDGYT
TRBD2,TRBV5-6,13,ASSSVGLFTDTQY
TRBD1,TRBV4-1,15,ASSRGRGMESNQPQH
-,TRBV27,11,ASTGVSTGELF
TRBD1,TRBV15,11,ATSPGRGQEQF
-,TRBV27,12,ASSGGLGNQPQH
-,TRBV7-3,10,ASSSRYNEQF
-,TRBV7-2,11,ASSLELRETQY
TRBD1,TRBV7-8,13,ASSIQGGGNQPQH
-,TRBV6-5,12,ASRRVQGHEKLF
-,TRBV7-3,11,ASSPGQNTEAF
-,TRBV4-1,11,ASSQVLSETIY
-,TRBV28,12,ASSLGGRFYEQY
-,TRBV6-5,11,ASSNYIQETQY
-,TRBV2,14,ASSYTGRGEAGELF
TRBD2,TRBV2,16,ASKWGISLAGGPNEQF
-,TRBV12-5,11,ASGFKTSDEQF
TRBD1,TRBV11-2,14,ASSHTRTGPNYGYT
-,TRBV6-1,11,ASSEARGSPLH
TRBD2,TRBV6-5,13,ASSPPTGGLNEQF
TRBD1,TRBV29-1,11,SVGDRGNQPQH
-,TRBV27,14,ASSFLRGSVIGELF
-,TRBV30,12,AWSVPNRDSPLH
-,TRBV6-5,13,ASSPQGAAGNTIY
TRBD1,TRBV4-1,13,ASSYPRGQGSVQY
TRBD2,TRBV30,13,AWKKSLAGVWEQY
TRBD2,TRBV7-2,9,ASSSGGEQY
-,TRBV6-2/TRBV6-3,17,ASSPYSGAGQVLNSPLH
-,TRBV4-3,14,ASSHLTGSSYNEQF
TRBD1,TRBV16,14,ASSHRTGVPGSPLH
TRBD1,TRBV11-3,12,ASSATTGVHGYT
TRBD1,TRBV9,13,ASSVAGTGSYEQY